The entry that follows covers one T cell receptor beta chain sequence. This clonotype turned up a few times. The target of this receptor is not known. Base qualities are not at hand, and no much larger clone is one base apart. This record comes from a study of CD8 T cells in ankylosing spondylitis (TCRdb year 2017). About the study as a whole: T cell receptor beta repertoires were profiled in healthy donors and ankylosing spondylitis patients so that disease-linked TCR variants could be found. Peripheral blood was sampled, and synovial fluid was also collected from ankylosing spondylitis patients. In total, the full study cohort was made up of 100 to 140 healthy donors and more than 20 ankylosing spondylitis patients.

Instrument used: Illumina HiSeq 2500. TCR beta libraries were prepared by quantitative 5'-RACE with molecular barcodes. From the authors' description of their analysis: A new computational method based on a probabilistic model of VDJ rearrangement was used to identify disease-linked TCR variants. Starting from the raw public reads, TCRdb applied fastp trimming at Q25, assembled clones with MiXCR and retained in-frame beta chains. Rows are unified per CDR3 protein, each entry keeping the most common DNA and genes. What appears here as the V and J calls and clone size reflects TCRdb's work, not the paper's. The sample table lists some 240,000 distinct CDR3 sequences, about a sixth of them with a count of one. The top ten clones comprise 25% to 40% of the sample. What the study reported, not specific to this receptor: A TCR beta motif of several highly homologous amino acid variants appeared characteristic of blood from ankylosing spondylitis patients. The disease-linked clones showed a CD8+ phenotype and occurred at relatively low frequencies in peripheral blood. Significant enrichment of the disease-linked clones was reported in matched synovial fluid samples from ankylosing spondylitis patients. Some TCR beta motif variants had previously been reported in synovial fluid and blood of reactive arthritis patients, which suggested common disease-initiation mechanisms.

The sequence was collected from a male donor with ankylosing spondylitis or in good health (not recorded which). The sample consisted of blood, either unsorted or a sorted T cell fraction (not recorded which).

The encoded CDR3 is CSVGQAPEQYF. The DNA sequence is as follows: TGCAGCGTCGGACAGGCCCCCGAGCAGTACTTC. The receptor chain draws on TRBV29-1 and TRBJ2-7, and TRBD1 matches 7 of the central bases. V loses 6 bases at its end and J loses 6 bases; junction bases beyond the gene matches: 5. CDR1 SQVTM and CDR2 ANQGSEA were looked up in the germline V gene. Inclusive of the bounding cysteine and phenylalanine, the CDR3 is 11 residues long. Just the 33-base CDR3 DNA is kept, in frame starting at base 1.